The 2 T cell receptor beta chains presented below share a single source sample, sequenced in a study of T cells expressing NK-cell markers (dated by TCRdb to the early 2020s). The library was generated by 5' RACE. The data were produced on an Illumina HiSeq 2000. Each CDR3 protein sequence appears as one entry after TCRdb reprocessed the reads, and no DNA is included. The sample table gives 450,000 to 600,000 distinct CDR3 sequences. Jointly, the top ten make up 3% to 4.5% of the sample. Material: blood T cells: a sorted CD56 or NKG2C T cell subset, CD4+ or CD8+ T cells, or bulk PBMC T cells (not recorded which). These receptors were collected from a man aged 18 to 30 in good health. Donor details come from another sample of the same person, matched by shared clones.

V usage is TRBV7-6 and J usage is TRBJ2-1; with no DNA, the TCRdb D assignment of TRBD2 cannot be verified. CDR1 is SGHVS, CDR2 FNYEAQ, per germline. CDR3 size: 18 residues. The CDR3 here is CASSSGTRVIRAVNEQFF.

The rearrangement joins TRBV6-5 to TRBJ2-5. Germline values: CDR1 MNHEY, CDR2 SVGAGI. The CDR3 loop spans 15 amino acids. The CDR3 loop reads CASSYSREKRETQYF.